This record looks at one T cell receptor (beta chain) sequence and its context. This specimen comes from a study of blood T cell repertoires in COVID-19. Study-level information: The United States, Italy and Spain supplied acute and convalescent COVID-19 samples. In each case, the material was cDNA or gDNA derived from T cells, B-cell-depleted T cells, or PBMCs.

Authors' methods: Amplification from reference gene primers served as the basis for estimated nucleated cell counts. Clones were sequenced by immunoSEQ multiplex PCR, and TCRdb holds only the in-frame ones, with some missing. The D gene and trimming were derived from the DNA, and the V and J assignments and clone size from that table. The data contain about 67,000 clones, around 88% of them seen just once; the ten biggest clones take up approximately 19%. In germline, CDR1 is SGHTA, CDR2 FQGNSA. This CDR3 spans 15 amino acids. V was shortened by 5 bases and J by 0 bases, with 13 bases between the two germline ends.

The genes are TRBV7-2 and TRBJ1-1; a possible D gene is TRBD1 (5 bases). The origin of this receptor is a woman older than 75 with acute or convalescent COVID-19. Sequenced sample: peripheral blood. This CDR3 is CASSNGGGMNTEAFF. DNA for the CDR3: TGTGCCAGCAGCAATGGGGGAGGAATGAACACTGAAGCTTTCTTT. Full variable domain (outside the CDR3, taken from reference TRBV7-2 and TRBJ1-1): GAGVSQSPSNKVTEKGKDVELRCDPISGHTALYWYRQSLGQGLEFLIYFQGNSAPDKSGLPSDRFSAERTGGSVSTLTIQRTQQEDSAVYLCASSNGGGMNTEAFFGQGTRLTVV.